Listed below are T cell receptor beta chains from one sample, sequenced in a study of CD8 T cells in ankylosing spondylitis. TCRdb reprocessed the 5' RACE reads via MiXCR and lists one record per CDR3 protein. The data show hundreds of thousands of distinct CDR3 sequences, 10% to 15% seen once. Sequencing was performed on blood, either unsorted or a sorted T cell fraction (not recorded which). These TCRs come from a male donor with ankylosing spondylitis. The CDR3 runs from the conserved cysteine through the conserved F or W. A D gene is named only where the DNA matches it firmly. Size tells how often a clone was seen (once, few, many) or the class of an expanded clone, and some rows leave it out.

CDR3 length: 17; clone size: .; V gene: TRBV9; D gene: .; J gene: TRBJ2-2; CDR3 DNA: TGTGCCAGCAGCGTAGGGGGATGGGGCTCGACCACCGGGGAGCTGTTTTTT; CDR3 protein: CASSVGGWGSTTGELFF
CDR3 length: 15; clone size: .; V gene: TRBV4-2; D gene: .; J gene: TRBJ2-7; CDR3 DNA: TGTGCCAGCAGCCAAGCGCATCAGGGGAACTACGAGCAGTACTTC; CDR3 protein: CASSQAHQGNYEQYF
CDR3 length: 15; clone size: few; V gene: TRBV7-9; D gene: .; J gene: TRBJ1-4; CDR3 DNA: TGTGCCGGAACCAGCCGATCGTCTTCAAGGGAAAAACTGTTTTTT; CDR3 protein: CAGTSRSSSREKLFF
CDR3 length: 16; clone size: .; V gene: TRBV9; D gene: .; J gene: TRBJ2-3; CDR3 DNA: TGTGCCAGCAGCGAGCTGGCGGGGAGAGGCACAGATACGCAGTATTTT; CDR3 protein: CASSELAGRGTDTQYF
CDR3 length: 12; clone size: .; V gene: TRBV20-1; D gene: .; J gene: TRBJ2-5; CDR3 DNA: TGCAGTGCTAGCGGGGTTGGGGAGACCCAGTACTTC; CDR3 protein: CSASGVGETQYF
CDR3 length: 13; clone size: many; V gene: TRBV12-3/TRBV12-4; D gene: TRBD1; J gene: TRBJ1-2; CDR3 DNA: TGTGCCAGCAGTTTTGATCCAGGGGGTGGCTACACCTTC; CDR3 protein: CASSFDPGGGYTF
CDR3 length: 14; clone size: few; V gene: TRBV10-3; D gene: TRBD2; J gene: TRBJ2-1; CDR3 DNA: TGTGCCATCAGCCGTAGCGGGACCCACAATGAGCAGTTCTTC; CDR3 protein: CAISRSGTHNEQFF
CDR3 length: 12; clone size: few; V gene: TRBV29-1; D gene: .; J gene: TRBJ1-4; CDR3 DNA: TGCAGCGTTTTCGGGGGCCATGAAAAACTGTTTTTT; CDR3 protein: CSVFGGHEKLFF
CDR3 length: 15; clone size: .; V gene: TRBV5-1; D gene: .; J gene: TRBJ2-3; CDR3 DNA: TGCGCCAGCAGCCCACAGGGACAAAGAACAGATACGCAGTATTTT; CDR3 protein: CASSPQGQRTDTQYF
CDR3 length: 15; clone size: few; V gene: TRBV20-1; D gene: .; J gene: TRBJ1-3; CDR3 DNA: TGCAGTGCTAGAGATTGGGGCAGGGCGGGCAACACCATATATTTT; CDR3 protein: CSARDWGRAGNTIYF
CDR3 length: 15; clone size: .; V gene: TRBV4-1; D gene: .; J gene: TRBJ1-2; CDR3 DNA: TGCGCCAGCAGCCACCTGCCCCGAGGAGACTATGGCTACACCTTC; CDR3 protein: CASSHLPRGDYGYTF
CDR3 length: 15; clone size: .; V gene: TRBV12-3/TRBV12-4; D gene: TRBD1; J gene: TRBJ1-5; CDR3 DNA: TGTGCCAGCAGCTCGCCGGGACAGGCTGGGCAGCCCCAGCATTTT; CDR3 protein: CASSSPGQAGQPQHF
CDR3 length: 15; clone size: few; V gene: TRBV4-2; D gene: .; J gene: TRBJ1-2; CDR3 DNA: TGTGCCAGCAGACACCCGGGCACCAGTCTCTATGGCTACACCTTC; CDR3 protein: CASRHPGTSLYGYTF
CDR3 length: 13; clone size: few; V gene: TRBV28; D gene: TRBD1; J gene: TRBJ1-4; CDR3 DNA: TGTGCCAGCCGAGGACAGGGGATTGGAAAACTGTTTTTT; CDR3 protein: CASRGQGIGKLFF
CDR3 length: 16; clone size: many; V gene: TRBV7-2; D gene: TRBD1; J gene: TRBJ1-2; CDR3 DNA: TGTGCCAGCAGCCGTAATCGGGGGACAGGGGACTATGGCTACACCTTC; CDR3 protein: CASSRNRGTGDYGYTF
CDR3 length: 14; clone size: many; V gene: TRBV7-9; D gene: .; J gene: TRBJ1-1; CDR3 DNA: TGTGCCAGCAGCCCCTTTACGAGGAACACTGAAGCTTTCTTT; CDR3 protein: CASSPFTRNTEAFF
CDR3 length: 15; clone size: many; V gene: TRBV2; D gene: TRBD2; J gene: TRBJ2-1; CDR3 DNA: TGTGCCATCTGGGGGGGGGAGCTAAGCTACAATGAGCAGTTCTTC; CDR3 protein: CAIWGGELSYNEQFF
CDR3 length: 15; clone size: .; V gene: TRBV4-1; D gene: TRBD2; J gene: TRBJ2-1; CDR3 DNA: TGCGCCAGCAGCCAACCGACTAGCGGGAGAAATGAGCAGTTCTTC; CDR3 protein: CASSQPTSGRNEQFF
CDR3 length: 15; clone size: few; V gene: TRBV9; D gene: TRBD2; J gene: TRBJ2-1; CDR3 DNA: TGTGCCAGCAGCGTAGGGGGAGGGGTAGCAAATGAGCAGTTCTTC; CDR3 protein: CASSVGGGVANEQFF
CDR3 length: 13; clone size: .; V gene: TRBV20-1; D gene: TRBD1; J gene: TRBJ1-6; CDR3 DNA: TGCAGTGGCCCGACAGGGGTCGGGAGGCCCCTCCACTTT; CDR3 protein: CSGPTGVGRPLHF
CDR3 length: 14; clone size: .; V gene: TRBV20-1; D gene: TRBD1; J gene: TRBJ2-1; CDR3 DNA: TGCAGTGCCAGAGGACAGGGGTTCTACAATGAGCAGTTCTTC; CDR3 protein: CSARGQGFYNEQFF
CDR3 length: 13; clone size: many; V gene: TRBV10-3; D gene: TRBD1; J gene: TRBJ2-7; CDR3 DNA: TGTGCCATCAGTTTTGACAGGGCCTACGAGCAGTACTTC; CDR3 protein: CAISFDRAYEQYF
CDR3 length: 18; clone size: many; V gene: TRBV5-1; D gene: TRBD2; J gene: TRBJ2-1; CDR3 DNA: TGCGCCAGCAGCTTAGGAGGGACTAGCGGTAGCTCCTACAATGAGCAGTTCTTC; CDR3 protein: CASSLGGTSGSSYNEQFF
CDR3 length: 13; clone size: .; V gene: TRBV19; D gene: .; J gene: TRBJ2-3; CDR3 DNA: TGTGCCTCTCGTCCAACAAGCACAGATACGCAGTATTTT; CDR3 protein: CASRPTSTDTQYF
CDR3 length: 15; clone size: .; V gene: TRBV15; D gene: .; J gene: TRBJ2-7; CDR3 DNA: TGTGCCACCAGCAGAGATACAGGACAAGGTAACGAGCAGTACTTC; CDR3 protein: CATSRDTGQGNEQYF
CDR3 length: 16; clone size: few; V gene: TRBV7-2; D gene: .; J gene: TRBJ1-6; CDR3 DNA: TGTGCCAGCAGCCCCTTGCAGGGGTCTAATAATTCACCCCTCCACTTT; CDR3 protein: CASSPLQGSNNSPLHF
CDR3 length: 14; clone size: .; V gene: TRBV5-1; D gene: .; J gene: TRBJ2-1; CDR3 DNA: TGCGCCAGCACCTTCGGGACGATCTACAATGAGCAGTTCTTC; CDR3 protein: CASTFGTIYNEQFF
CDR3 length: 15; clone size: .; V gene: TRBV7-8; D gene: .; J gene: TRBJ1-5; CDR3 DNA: TGTGCCAGCAGCCTAGACTTGGGATACGGTCAGCCCCAGCATTTT; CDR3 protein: CASSLDLGYGQPQHF
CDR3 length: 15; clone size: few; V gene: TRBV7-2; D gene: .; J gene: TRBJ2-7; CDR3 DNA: TGTGCCAGCAGCTTCCGGTCGGGCGTCTCCTACGAGCAGTACTTC; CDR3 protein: CASSFRSGVSYEQYF
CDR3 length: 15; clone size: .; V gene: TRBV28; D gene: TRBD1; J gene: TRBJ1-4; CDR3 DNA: TGTGCCAGCAGTTTGGTGGACAGGGGAAATGAAAAACTGTTTTTT; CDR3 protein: CASSLVDRGNEKLFF
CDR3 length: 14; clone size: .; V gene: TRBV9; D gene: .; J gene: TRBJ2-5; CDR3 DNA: TGTGCCAGCAGCGTGGAGGGGCAAGTAGGGACCCAGTACTTC; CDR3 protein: CASSVEGQVGTQYF
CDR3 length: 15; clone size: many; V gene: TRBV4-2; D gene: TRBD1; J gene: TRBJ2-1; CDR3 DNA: TGTGCCAGCAGCCAAGACCCCAGGGGGTCGGATGAGCAGTTCTTC; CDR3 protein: CASSQDPRGSDEQFF
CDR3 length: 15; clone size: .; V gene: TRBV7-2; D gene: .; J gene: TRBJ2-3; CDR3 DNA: TGTGCCAGCTCCTCAATTTTGAGTAGCACAGATACGCAGTATTTT; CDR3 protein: CASSSILSSTDTQYF
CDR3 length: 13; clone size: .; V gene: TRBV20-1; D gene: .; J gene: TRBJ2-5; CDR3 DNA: TGCAGTGCTAGTCTCGGGTCGAGGGAGACCCAGTACTTC; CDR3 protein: CSASLGSRETQYF
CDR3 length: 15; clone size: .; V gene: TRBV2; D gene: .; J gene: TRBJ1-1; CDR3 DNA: TGTGCCAGCAGCAGGGGTCCAGCTATGAACACTGAAGCTTTCTTT; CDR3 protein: CASSRGPAMNTEAFF
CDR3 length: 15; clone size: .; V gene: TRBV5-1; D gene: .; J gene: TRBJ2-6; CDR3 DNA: TGCGCCAGCAGCCCGGAAGCCACTGGGGCCAACGTCCTGACTTTC; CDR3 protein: CASSPEATGANVLTF
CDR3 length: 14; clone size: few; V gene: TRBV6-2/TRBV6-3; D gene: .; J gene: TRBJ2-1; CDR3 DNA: TGTGCCAGCACCTGGCCACCTAGGGACAATGAGCAGTTCTTC; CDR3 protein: CASTWPPRDNEQFF
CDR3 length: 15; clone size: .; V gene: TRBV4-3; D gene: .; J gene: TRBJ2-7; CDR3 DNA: TGCGCCAGCAGCCAAGGGTACCAGGGATTGTACGAGCAGTACTTC; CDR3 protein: CASSQGYQGLYEQYF
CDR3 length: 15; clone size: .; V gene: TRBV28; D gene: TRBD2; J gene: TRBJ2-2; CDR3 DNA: TGTGCCAGTCGGACTCCGGGGAGGGACACCGGGGAGCTGTTTTTT; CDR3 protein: CASRTPGRDTGELFF
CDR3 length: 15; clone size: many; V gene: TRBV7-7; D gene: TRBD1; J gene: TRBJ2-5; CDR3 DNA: TGTGCTAGCAGCTTAGTAGCAGGGGGCTCGGAGACCCAGTACTTC; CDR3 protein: CASSLVAGGSETQYF
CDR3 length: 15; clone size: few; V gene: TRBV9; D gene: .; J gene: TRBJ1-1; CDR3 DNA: TGTGCCAGCAGCGTAGGTCCAGATATGAACACTGAAGCTTTCTTT; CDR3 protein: CASSVGPDMNTEAFF
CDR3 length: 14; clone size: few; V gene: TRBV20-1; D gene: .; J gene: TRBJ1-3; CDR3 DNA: TGCAGTGCTAGAAGCTCCGGGATTGGAAACACCATATATTTT; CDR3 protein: CSARSSGIGNTIYF
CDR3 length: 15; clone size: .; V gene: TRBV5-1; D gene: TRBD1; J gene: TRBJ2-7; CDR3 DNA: TGCGCCAGCAGCCCAGGGGGTGGAACCTCCTACGAGCAGTACTTC; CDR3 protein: CASSPGGGTSYEQYF
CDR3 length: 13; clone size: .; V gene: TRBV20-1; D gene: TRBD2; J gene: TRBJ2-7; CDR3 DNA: TGCAGTGCTTGGGGGAGAGCGGGGAACGAGCAGTACTTC; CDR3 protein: CSAWGRAGNEQYF
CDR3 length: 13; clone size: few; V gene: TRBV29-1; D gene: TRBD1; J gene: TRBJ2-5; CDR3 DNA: TGCAGCGTCGGACAGGGGGCTTGGGAGACCCAGTACTTC; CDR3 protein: CSVGQGAWETQYF
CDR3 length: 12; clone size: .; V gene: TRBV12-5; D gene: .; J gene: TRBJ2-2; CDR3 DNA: TGTGCTAGTGGTTCGCGGTACGGGGAGCTGTTTTTT; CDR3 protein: CASGSRYGELFF
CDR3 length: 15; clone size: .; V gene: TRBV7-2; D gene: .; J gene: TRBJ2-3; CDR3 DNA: TGTGCCAGCAGCTTAGAAGGATATGGGGCAGATACGCAGTATTTT; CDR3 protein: CASSLEGYGADTQYF
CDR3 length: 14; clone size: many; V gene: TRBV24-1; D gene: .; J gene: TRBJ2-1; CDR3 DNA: TGTGCCACCAGTGATCCTCCGGAGTTGAATGAGCAGTTCTTC; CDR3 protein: CATSDPPELNEQFF
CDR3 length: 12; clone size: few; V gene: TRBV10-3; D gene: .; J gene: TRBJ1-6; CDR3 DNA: TGTGCCATCAGCGGAGGACTAGGGACCCTCCACTTT; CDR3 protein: CAISGGLGTLHF
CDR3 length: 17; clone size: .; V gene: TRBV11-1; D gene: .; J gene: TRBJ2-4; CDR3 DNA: TGTGCCAGCAGCTTAGGAGTGGACTGGGTTGCCAAAAACATTCAGTACTTC; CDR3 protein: CASSLGVDWVAKNIQYF
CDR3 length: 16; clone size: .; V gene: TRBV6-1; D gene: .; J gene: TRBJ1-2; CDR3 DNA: TGTGCCAGCAGTGAAACGGCAGGTGATATGGTCTATGGCTACACCTTC; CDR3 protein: CASSETAGDMVYGYTF